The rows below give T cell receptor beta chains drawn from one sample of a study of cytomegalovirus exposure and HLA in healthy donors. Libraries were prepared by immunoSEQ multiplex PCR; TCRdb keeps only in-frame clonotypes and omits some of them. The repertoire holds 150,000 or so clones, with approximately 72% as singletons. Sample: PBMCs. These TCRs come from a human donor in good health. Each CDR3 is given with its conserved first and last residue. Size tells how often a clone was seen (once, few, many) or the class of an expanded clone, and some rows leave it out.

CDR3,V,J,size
CASSLDDRGGGQQYF,TRBV5-1,TRBJ2-7,.
CASRRTGTGNYGYTF,TRBV6-5,TRBJ1-2,.
CASSSGVDTEAFF,TRBV13,TRBJ1-1,few
CASSLDRGRGGELFF,TRBV5-1,TRBJ2-2,.
CASSTGGQGYEQYF,TRBV9,TRBJ2-7,few
CASSARWASGELFF,TRBV11-3,TRBJ2-2,.
CASSAGTGGVPLHF,TRBV27,TRBJ1-6,.
CSVARGLGYEQYF,TRBV29-1,TRBJ2-7,few
CASSAGTSGMITDF,TRBV6-1,TRBJ2-5,.
CASSPSGQGDNEQFF,TRBV18,TRBJ2-1,.
CASSRGWGGDGYTF,TRBV4-1,TRBJ1-2,.
CASLPFSGTSDGYTF,TRBV7-8,TRBJ1-2,.
CASSQDSVGGGAYEQYF,TRBV4-3,TRBJ2-7,.
CASSFGNMNTEAFF,TRBV27,TRBJ1-1,.
CASSLQGNQPQHF,TRBV6-5,TRBJ1-5,.
CASSARDRGLYEQYF,TRBV9,TRBJ2-7,.
CASSTSGGYTDTQYF,TRBV11-3,TRBJ2-3,.
CSVEQGRGYTDTQYF,TRBV29-1,TRBJ2-3,.
CASMGDREGTEAFF,TRBV19,TRBJ1-1,.
CSSSTVNYGYTF,TRBV7-9,TRBJ1-2,.
CASSETGGITNEKLFF,TRBV5-1,TRBJ1-4,.
CAISEVEGRNTEAFF,TRBV10-3,TRBJ1-1,.
CASSTGGAGQETQYF,TRBV6-1,TRBJ2-5,few
CASSSTQGTPLHF,TRBV27,TRBJ1-6,.
CSGNGGNEQFF,TRBV20-1,TRBJ2-1,.
CASSISAGVEAFF,TRBV19,TRBJ1-1,.
CAITQTGATEAFF,TRBV10-3,TRBJ1-1,.
CASSAMTGQETQYF,TRBV7-9,TRBJ2-5,.
CASSLKGHTLWAEAFF,TRBV27,TRBJ1-1,.
CASSLAGLAGALISSTDTQYF,TRBV7-6,TRBJ2-3,few
CASSLAGTVNTEAFF,TRBV5-1,TRBJ1-1,.
CASSEATGRNQPQHF,TRBV6-1,TRBJ1-5,.
CASSLGRNLNTEAFF,TRBV7-8,TRBJ1-1,.
CASRETGTHNSPLHF,TRBV9,TRBJ1-6,.
CSGGGANTEAFF,TRBV29-1,TRBJ1-1,.
CASSPDRGPGTEAFF,TRBV5-1,TRBJ1-1,.
CASSYSGGLYNSPLHF,TRBV6-5,TRBJ1-6,.
CASSLQGGGVGDQPQHF,TRBV4-1,TRBJ1-5,few
CSSGGRGAQETQYF,TRBV29-1,TRBJ2-5,few
CASSRQGFGNQPQHF,TRBV27,TRBJ1-5,.
CASSGLYEQYF,TRBV2,TRBJ2-7,once
CASSPTRDSNPNYGYTF,TRBV7-6,TRBJ1-2,.
CASSSLNYRVGNGYTF,TRBV27,TRBJ1-2,.
CASSYGPKQPQHF,TRBV6-5,TRBJ1-5,.
CASSQQRDSPLHF,TRBV4-1,TRBJ1-6,.
CASSPLAGGRQETQYF,TRBV18,TRBJ2-5,once
CARETSGGVFGETQYF,TRBV6-4,TRBJ2-5,.
CAWTGTGVGAYEQYF,TRBV30,TRBJ2-7,.
CASSHRVSSYEQYF,TRBV14,.,.
CASSLRGGGLPNTGELFF,TRBV7-8,TRBJ2-2,few